This TCR beta chain was sequenced in a study of CD8 T cells in ankylosing spondylitis. Study-wide results and caveats: Matched synovial fluid from ankylosing spondylitis patients was reported to be enriched for disease-linked clones.

V lost 4 bases and J lost 3, with 15 bases in between. The CDR3 is 15 amino acids. Germline lookup yields CDR1 SGHNT and CDR2 YYREEE (reference sequence). This clonotype was detected only a few times. Antigen: not known. Each CDR3 protein gets one entry after TCRdb re-called the 5' RACE reads with MiXCR. The table lists some 300,000 distinct CDR3 sequences, around 21% of them singletons. The gene calls are TRBV5-4 and TRBJ2-3, with a weak D call TRBD2 (5 bases). Sequencing was performed on blood, either unsorted or a sorted T cell fraction (not recorded which). This sequence originates from a female donor with ankylosing spondylitis or in good health (not recorded which). The CDR3 region is CASSLMIGSTDTQYF. The CDR3 coding sequence is TGTGCCAGCAGCCTGATGATAGGGAGTACAGATACGCAGTATTTT.